This T cell receptor beta chain was captured in a study of cytomegalovirus exposure and HLA in healthy donors. General observations from the study: In a later analysis, several top co-occurrence clusters appeared linked to parvovirus B19, influenza, CMV and Epstein-Barr virus. An analysis that came later showed most CMV-associated TCR beta chains appearing HLA-restricted. A later analysis, which compared TCR beta chains of equal frequency, found the HLA-associated ones more clonally expanded. Using the classifier, cytomegalovirus status was reportedly diagnosed with high specificity and sensitivity.

CDR1 and CDR2 (germline): MNHNS, SASEGT. The length of the CDR3 is 16 residues. Trimming removed 2 bases from V and 2 bases from J, with 12 bases in between. The PCR made use of 60 Vbeta and 13 Jbeta primers. Some clones are missing from TCRdb's copy, which holds only in-frame ones; the method was immunoSEQ multiplex PCR. The table lists around 150,000 clones, roughly 79% of them singletons. This clone came up once. Its antigen is as yet unknown. This sequence was found in a man younger than 45 in good health and CMV-seropositive. Sequenced: PBMCs. This sequence joins TRBV6-1 and TRBJ1-4; D remains unclear. The CDR3 loop reads CASSEIRGRTNEKLFF. The CDR3, as DNA: TGTGCCAGCAGTGAAATACGGGGTAGGACTAATGAAAAACTGTTTTTT.